Listed below are T cell receptor beta chains from one sample, sequenced in a study of cytomegalovirus exposure and HLA in healthy donors. The assay was immunoSEQ multiplex PCR, and TCRdb's table has in-frame clones only and misses some. Counted here are under 150,000 clones, around three quarters occurring once; the ten biggest clones make up approximately 1.8%. Sequencing input: PBMCs. The receptors derive from a woman between 50 and 59 years old in good health and CMV-seronegative. Each CDR3 is given with its conserved first and last residue. D genes are given only for firm matches. Some rows have no size entry. The others give once, few or many, or a class for an expanded clone.

abundance,d_gene,j_gene,v_gene,CDR3nt,CDR3aa
.,.,TRBJ2-1,TRBV5-1,TGCGCCAGCAGCTTAGGAGAGCTTTACTACAATGAGCAGTTCTTC,CASSLGELYYNEQFF
.,.,TRBJ1-5,TRBV5-1,TGCGCCAGCAGCTTGGACGCCCGGGGGGATCAGCCCCAGCATTTT,CASSLDARGDQPQHF
once,.,TRBJ1-3,TRBV7-2,TGTGCCAGCAGCTTCGAGGGTCGGGGAAACACCATATATTTT,CASSFEGRGNTIYF
.,TRBD1,TRBJ1-3,TRBV9,TGTGCCAGCAGCTCACGACAGGGCTCTGGAAACACCATATATTTT,CASSSRQGSGNTIYF
few,.,TRBJ1-4,TRBV7-9,TGTGCCAGCAGCTCCCCCCTAGCTGGAGGGGAAAAACTGTTTTTT,CASSSPLAGGEKLFF
.,TRBD1,TRBJ1-1,TRBV6-5,TGTGCCAGCAGCCTCGGACAGGGGCGGGCCACTGAAGCTTTCTTT,CASSLGQGRATEAFF
.,TRBD2,TRBJ2-1,TRBV7-7,TGTGCTAGCAGCAAGGGACTAGCGGACAATGAGCAGTTCTTC,CASSKGLADNEQFF
.,TRBD2,TRBJ2-1,TRBV5-1,TGCGCCAGCAGCCCTGGGACTAGCGGGAAGAATGAGCAGTTCTTC,CASSPGTSGKNEQFF
.,TRBD2,TRBJ2-1,TRBV7-3,TGTGCCAGTGCAGACCCCGGGTCTAGCGGTTACAATGAGCAGTTCTTC,CASADPGSSGYNEQFF
.,.,TRBJ2-2,TRBV6-1,TGTGCCAGCAGGGGCGGGTGGGCCGGGGAGCTGTTTTTT,CASRGGWAGELFF
.,.,TRBJ1-1,TRBV7-2,TGTGCCAGCAGCTCCTGGACAGCTGAAGCTTTCTTT,CASSSWTAEAFF
.,.,TRBJ1-4,TRBV7-2,TGTGCCAGCAGCTTAGTATCTGGGAGAACTAATGAAAAACTGTTTTTT,CASSLVSGRTNEKLFF
.,.,TRBJ2-3,TRBV2,TGTGCCAGCAGTGAACGGTTTTCCGATTATACGCAGTATTTT,CASSERFSDYTQYF
.,TRBD1,TRBJ1-5,TRBV10-3,TGTGCCTCCGGACAGGGGAGCAATAGCAATCAGCCCCAGCATTTT,CASGQGSNSNQPQHF
.,.,TRBJ1-1,TRBV7-2,TGTGCCAGCAGCCCCCATTTTTCGGGAAACACTGAAGCTTTCTTT,CASSPHFSGNTEAFF
once,.,TRBJ1-1,TRBV15,TGTGCCACCGAAAGGGGAACGGACACTGAAGCTTTCTTT,CATERGTDTEAFF
.,TRBD1,TRBJ1-5,TRBV28,TGTGCCAGCAGTTTTGGAGGGACAGCCTTTAATCAGCCCCAGCATTTT,CASSFGGTAFNQPQHF
.,.,TRBJ1-1,TRBV6-5,TGTGCCAGCAGTTACAAGGGGACTGAAGCTTTCTTT,CASSYKGTEAFF
few,TRBD2,TRBJ2-1,TRBV28,TGTGCCAGCAGTCTAGCGGGAGGGAGCTCCTACAATGAGCAGTTCTTC,CASSLAGGSSYNEQFF
.,.,TRBJ1-5,TRBV9,TGTGCCAGCAGCGTAGGAGGGGGAGGGCAGCCCCAGCATTTT,CASSVGGGGQPQHF
once,.,TRBJ1-5,TRBV7-8,TGTGCCAGCAGCCCCGTCTCAGGGTATAGCAATCAGCCCCAGCATTTT,CASSPVSGYSNQPQHF
.,.,TRBJ2-3,TRBV27,TGTGCCAGCAGTTTAGGTAGACCGTCGGGGGCAGATACGCAGTATTTT,CASSLGRPSGADTQYF
.,TRBD1,TRBJ2-7,TRBV15,TGTGCCACCAGCAGAGATCCAGGGGGCATCATCGAGCAGTACTTC,CATSRDPGGIIEQYF
few,TRBD1,TRBJ1-5,TRBV6-1,TGTGCCAGTACTGCCGGGACAGGCAATCAGCCCCAGCATTTT,CASTAGTGNQPQHF
.,.,TRBJ1-1,TRBV29-1,TGCAGCGTTGAAGATGCAGGACTGTGGGCTTTCTTT,CSVEDAGLWAFF
.,.,TRBJ2-7,TRBV6-5,TGTGCCAGCGGGAGGAGCTCCTACGAGCAGTACTTC,CASGRSSYEQYF
.,TRBD2,TRBJ2-4,TRBV25-1,TGTGCCAGCAGTGCCGCTGGGACTACAGAAAACATTCAGTACTTC,CASSAAGTTENIQYF
.,.,TRBJ1-2,TRBV6-5,TGTGCCAGCAGTACTCAGGGTGGCTACCCCTTC,CASSTQGGYPF
.,TRBD2,TRBJ2-7,TRBV19,TGTGCCAGTAGTATCGGACTAGCGGGAGTGGAGAACTTC,CASSIGLAGVENF
.,TRBD1,TRBJ2-1,TRBV5-1,TGCGCCAGCATGACCCTGCGCTTCCGGGACAGGGATCCCCTTCGGGGTGAGCAGTTCTTC,CASMTLRFRDRDPLRGEQFF
few,.,TRBJ2-2,TRBV11-3,TGTGCCAGCAGCCAACAGGGAGCCCCCGGGGAGCTGTTTTTT,CASSQQGAPGELFF
once,.,TRBJ1-1,TRBV9,TGTGCCAGCAGCGCCGACAGTAGGGACACTGAAGCTTTCTTT,CASSADSRDTEAFF
.,.,TRBJ1-1,TRBV5-4,TGTGCCAGCAGCTTAGGAGGGAGCAGGCCGACTGAAGCTTTCTTT,CASSLGGSRPTEAFF
.,.,TRBJ1-2,TRBV4-1,TGCGCCAGCAGCCAAGGCCCGGCAGGGCTTTCCGGGGGCTACACCTTC,CASSQGPAGLSGGYTF
.,.,TRBJ1-2,TRBV10-2,TGCGCCAGCAGTGAGCCCGGGAACTATGGCTACACCTTC,CASSEPGNYGYTF
.,.,TRBJ1-1,TRBV6-5,TGTGCCAGCAGCCCACAGGCGAACACTGAAGCTTTCTTT,CASSPQANTEAFF
.,.,TRBJ2-3,TRBV15,TGTGCCACCAGCAGAGAAGCGGCGCAAGTTTCTGATACGCAGTATTTT,CATSREAAQVSDTQYF
.,TRBD1,TRBJ1-2,TRBV6-1,TGTGCCAGCAGTGATTGGGGGACAGGGTGGGACTATGGCTACACCTTC,CASSDWGTGWDYGYTF
.,.,TRBJ2-1,TRBV7-8,TGTGCCAGCACCAACACGGTCGGCGGCCTCTACAATGAGCAGTTCTTC,CASTNTVGGLYNEQFF
few,TRBD1,TRBJ1-1,TRBV7-2,TGTGCCAGCAGCTGGGTGACAGGGGTGGGCACTGAAGCTTTCTTT,CASSWVTGVGTEAFF
.,.,TRBJ1-3,TRBV13,TGTGCCAGCAGCTTAGTGGCTCATGGAAACACCATATATTTT,CASSLVAHGNTIYF
.,.,TRBJ2-2,TRBV9,TGTGCCAGCAGCGTAGTAGCGACTAACACCGGGGAGCTGTTTTTT,CASSVVATNTGELFF
.,TRBD1,TRBJ1-1,TRBV15,TGTGCCACCAGCAGAGCTGGGACAGGGGACACTGAAGCTTTCTTT,CATSRAGTGDTEAFF
once,.,TRBJ1-2,TRBV6-5,TGTGCCAGCAGTTATCCCTCAGGGTATGGCTACACCTTC,CASSYPSGYGYTF
.,.,TRBJ1-5,TRBV7-8,TGTGCCAGCAGCTTTAGTAATCAGCCCCAGCATTTT,CASSFSNQPQHF
.,TRBD2,TRBJ2-3,TRBV5-8,TGTGCCAGCACCAAACTAGCGGGAGGTGGAGATACGCAGTATTTT,CASTKLAGGGDTQYF
once,TRBD1,TRBJ2-3,TRBV18,TGTGCCAGCTCACCACGGACAGGGGGCACAGATACGCAGTATTTT,CASSPRTGGTDTQYF
.,.,TRBJ2-7,TRBV29-1,TGCAGCGTTAGCGGTCCCTACGAGCAGTACTTC,CSVSGPYEQYF
.,TRBD1,TRBJ1-1,TRBV19,TGTGCCAGTATCCACGGACAGGGCCCTCCTCGCGAAGCTTTCTTT,CASIHGQGPPREAFF
.,TRBD2,TRBJ2-7,TRBV27,TGTGCCAGCGGCCGGATAGCGGGAGGGCCCAACGAGCAGTACTTC,CASGRIAGGPNEQYF